This T cell receptor beta chain was obtained from a study of response to subunit inactivated influenza vaccine. TCRdb analysed the RT-PCR reads with MiXCR anew, one entry per CDR3 protein. The repertoire holds approximately 520,000 distinct CDR3 sequences, with 25% as singletons. General study findings and limits: Researchers suggested that each seasonal influenza vaccination recruits few new T cells.

The CDR3 extends over 18 amino acids. The V gene's germline CDR1 is SGHAT and CDR2 FQNNGV. The V and J ends lost 0 bases and 0 bases, in that order; junction bases with no gene match: 7. This clonotype came up a few times. Antigen: not known. V usage is TRBV11-2 and J usage is TRBJ2-2; 7 bases fit TRBD2. This TCR derives from a man aged 50 to 59 who received an inactivated influenza vaccine. The source material was CD4+ T cells sorted from PBMCs, sampled around 5 days after vaccination. CDR3 nucleotides: TGTGCCAGCAGCTTAGAGTCGGCCCTAGCGGCGAACACCGGGGAGCTGTTTTTT. Protein product: CASSLESALAANTGELFF.